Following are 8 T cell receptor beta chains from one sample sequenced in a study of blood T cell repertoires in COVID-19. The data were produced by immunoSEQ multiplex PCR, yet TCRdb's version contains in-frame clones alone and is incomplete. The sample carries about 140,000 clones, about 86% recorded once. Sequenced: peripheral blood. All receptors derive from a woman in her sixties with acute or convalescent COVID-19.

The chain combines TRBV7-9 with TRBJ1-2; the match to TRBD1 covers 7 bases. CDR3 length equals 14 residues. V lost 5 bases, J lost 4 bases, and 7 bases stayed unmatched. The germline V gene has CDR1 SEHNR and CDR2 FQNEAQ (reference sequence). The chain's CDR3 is CASSEGQFRYGYTF. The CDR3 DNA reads TGTGCCAGCAGCGAGGGACAGTTTCGCTATGGCTACACCTTC.

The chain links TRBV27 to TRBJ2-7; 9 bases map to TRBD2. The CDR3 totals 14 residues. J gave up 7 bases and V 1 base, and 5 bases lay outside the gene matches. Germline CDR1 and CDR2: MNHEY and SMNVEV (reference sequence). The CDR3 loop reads CASSLYGLAREQYF. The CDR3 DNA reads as TGTGCCAGCAGTTTATACGGACTAGCGAGGGAGCAGTACTTC.

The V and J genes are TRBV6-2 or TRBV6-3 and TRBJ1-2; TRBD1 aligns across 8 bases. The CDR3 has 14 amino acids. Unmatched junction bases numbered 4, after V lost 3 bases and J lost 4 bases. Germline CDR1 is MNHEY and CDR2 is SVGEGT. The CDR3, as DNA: TGTGCCAGCAGTTATCCGGGACAGGTCTATGGCTACACCTTC. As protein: CASSYPGQVYGYTF.

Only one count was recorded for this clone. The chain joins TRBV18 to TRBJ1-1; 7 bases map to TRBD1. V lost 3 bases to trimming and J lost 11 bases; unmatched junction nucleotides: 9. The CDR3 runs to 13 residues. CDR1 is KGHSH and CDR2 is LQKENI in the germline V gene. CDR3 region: CASSPFQQGYAFF. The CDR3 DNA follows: TGTGCCAGCTCACCCTTCCAACAGGGGTATGCTTTCTTT.

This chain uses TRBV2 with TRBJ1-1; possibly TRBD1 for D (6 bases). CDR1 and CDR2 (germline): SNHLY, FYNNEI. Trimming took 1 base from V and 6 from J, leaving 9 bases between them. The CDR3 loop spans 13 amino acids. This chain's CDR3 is CASSEGDIPEAFF. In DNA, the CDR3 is TGTGCCAGCAGTGAAGGGGACATCCCTGAAGCTTTCTTT.

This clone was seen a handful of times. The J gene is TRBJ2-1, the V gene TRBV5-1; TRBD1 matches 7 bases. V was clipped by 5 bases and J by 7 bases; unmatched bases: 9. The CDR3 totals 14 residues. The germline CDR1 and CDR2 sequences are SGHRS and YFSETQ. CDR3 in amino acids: CASSPGQTANEQFF. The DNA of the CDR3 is TGCGCCAGCAGTCCGGGACAGACGGCGAATGAGCAGTTCTTC.

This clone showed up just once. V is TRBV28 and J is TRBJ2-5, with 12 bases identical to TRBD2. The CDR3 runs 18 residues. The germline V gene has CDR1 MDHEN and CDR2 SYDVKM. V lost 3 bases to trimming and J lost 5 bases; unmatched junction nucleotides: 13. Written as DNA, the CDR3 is TGTGCCAGCAGTTTCTCCCGGACTAGCGGGACACCCTTGGAGACCCAGTACTTC. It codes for CASSFSRTSGTPLETQYF.

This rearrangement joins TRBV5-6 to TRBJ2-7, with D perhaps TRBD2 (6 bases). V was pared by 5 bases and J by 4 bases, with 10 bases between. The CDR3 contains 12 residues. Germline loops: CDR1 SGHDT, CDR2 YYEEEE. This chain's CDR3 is CASSVGRYEQYF. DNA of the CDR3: TGTGCCAGCAGTGTGGGGAGGTACGAGCAGTACTTC.